A selection of T cell receptor beta chains follows, all from one sample in a study of technical replicates of blood from a handful of donors. Libraries were prepared by immunoSEQ multiplex PCR; TCRdb keeps only in-frame clonotypes and omits some of them. This table has about 53,000 clones, around 83% appearing once. What was sequenced was PBMCs. Every receptor here comes from a human donor in good health. Some clones in this sample may be carry-over from other donors' samples. Both conserved end residues are part of each CDR3. The order of the fields is J gene, V gene, D gene, clone size, CDR3 protein, CDR3 DNA. A D gene is named only where the DNA matches it firmly. A clone size is listed for some rows: how often the clone was seen (once, few, many), or a class if it is expanded.

>TRBJ1-4|TRBV12-5|.|.
CASGLVVRGVNEKLFF
TGTGCTAGTGGTTTGGTAGTACGGGGGGTAAATGAAAAACTGTTTTTT
>TRBJ1-4|TRBV9|.|.
CASSVAGLRNEKLFF
TGTGCCAGCAGCGTAGCGGGACTGCGTAATGAAAAACTGTTTTTT
>TRBJ1-1|TRBV9|.|few
CASSVSMNTEAFF
TGTGCCAGCAGCGTAAGCATGAACACTGAAGCTTTCTTT
>TRBJ2-7|TRBV5-1|TRBD2|.
CASSTTSGGPYEQYF
TGCGCCAGCAGCACCACTAGCGGGGGGCCCTACGAGCAGTACTTC
>TRBJ1-1|TRBV7-8|.|few
CASSLVAGNTEAFF
TGTGCCAGCAGCTTAGTCGCGGGGAACACTGAAGCTTTCTTT
>TRBJ1-2|TRBV2|.|once
CATSGPGGLGYTF
TGTGCCACCTCGGGACCGGGAGGTCTTGGCTACACCTTC
>TRBJ1-2|TRBV5-6|TRBD1|once
CASSLDRGNYGYTF
TGTGCCAGCAGCTTGGACAGGGGAAACTATGGCTACACCTTC
>TRBJ2-7|TRBV18|.|.
CASSPPGRSDYEQYF
TGTGCCAGCTCACCACCAGGTCGGAGTGACTACGAGCAGTACTTC
>TRBJ1-2|TRBV6-1|.|.
CASKTGSYYGYTF
TGTGCCAGCAAAACGGGAAGCTACTATGGCTACACCTTC
>TRBJ2-1|TRBV7-9|TRBD2|.
CASSRLAGEGSDEQFF
TGTGCCAGCAGCCGACTAGCGGGAGAGGGTAGCGATGAGCAGTTCTTC
>TRBJ1-2|TRBV7-2|.|few
CASSPRDTASYGYTF
TGTGCCAGCAGCCCCCGGGACACAGCTAGCTATGGCTACACCTTC
>TRBJ1-5|TRBV5-8|TRBD1|.
CASSTVPGGNSNQPQHF
TGTGCCAGCAGCACAGTGCCAGGGGGAAATAGCAATCAGCCCCAGCATTTT
>TRBJ2-7|TRBV29-1|.|.
CSVEQRGTYEQYF
TGCAGCGTTGAACAGCGCGGAACCTACGAGCAGTACTTC
>TRBJ2-3|TRBV11-3|.|.
CASSLRGTDTQYF
TGTGCCAGCAGCTTACGGGGGACAGATACGCAGTATTTT
>TRBJ1-2|TRBV19|.|.
CASSMSQGRYGYTF
TGTGCCAGTAGTATGTCCCAGGGTCGCTATGGCTACACCTTC
>TRBJ2-7|TRBV7-3|.|.
CASSLTGAPPYEQYF
TGTGCCAGCAGCTTAACAGGGGCCCCACCATACGAGCAGTACTTC
>TRBJ1-1|TRBV7-8|.|.
CASSLAIRANTEAFF
TGTGCCAGCAGCTTAGCGATCAGGGCCAACACTGAAGCTTTCTTT
>TRBJ2-7|TRBV18|TRBD1|.
CASSPDRVEQYF
TGTGCCAGCTCACCCGACAGGGTCGAGCAGTACTTC
>TRBJ2-1|TRBV9|TRBD2|.
CASSVLAGAVEQFF
TGTGCCAGCAGCGTTCTAGCGGGAGCGGTTGAGCAGTTCTTC
>TRBJ2-1|TRBV11-2|.|.
CASSSQAGKSSYNEQFF
TGTGCCAGCAGCTCCCAGGCCGGGAAAAGCTCCTACAATGAGCAGTTCTTC
>TRBJ2-7|TRBV5-1|TRBD1|.
CASSPGWTGYEQYF
TGCGCCAGCAGCCCGGGATGGACAGGGTACGAGCAGTACTTC
>TRBJ1-2|TRBV5-4|.|.
CASSLDGYGYTF
TGTGCCAGCAGCTTGGACGGCTATGGCTACACCTTC
>TRBJ2-7|TRBV6-1|.|few
CASSESRVGQYF
TGTGCCAGCAGTGAGTCCAGGGTAGGACAGTACTTC
>TRBJ2-3|TRBV21-1|.|.
CASSDPGGSTDTQYF
TGTGCCAGCAGCGACCCGGGGGGGAGCACAGATACGCAGTATTTT
>TRBJ2-5|TRBV7-8|.|.
CASSLLEAVQETQYF
TGTGCCAGCAGCTTATTAGAAGCGGTTCAAGAGACCCAGTACTTC
>TRBJ2-2|TRBV11-2|.|.
CASSLSPGFGGELFF
TGTGCCAGCAGCTTATCCCCGGGGTTCGGCGGGGAGCTGTTTTTT
>TRBJ2-1|TRBV7-9|TRBD1|.
CASSTDGSSGTGKYNEQFF
TGTGCCAGCAGCACAGATGGATCCTCCGGGACAGGGAAATACAATGAGCAGTTCTTC
>TRBJ2-1|TRBV29-1|TRBD2|.
CSVELADYTRGNEQFF
TGCAGCGTTGAACTAGCGGACTACACGCGGGGCAATGAGCAGTTCTTC
>TRBJ1-1|TRBV7-2|TRBD1|.
CASSLAGGGNTEAFF
TGTGCCAGCAGCTTAGCAGGGGGCGGGAACACTGAAGCTTTCTTT